This T cell receptor (beta chain) was obtained from a study of blood T cell repertoires in COVID-19. In the study overall: Sites in the United States, Italy and Spain provided acute and convalescent COVID-19 samples.

The CDR3 runs 18 residues. Sequenced by immunoSEQ multiplex PCR; TCRdb stores in-frame clones only, minus some. The table includes more than 100,000 clones, 80% to 90% detected once. J is TRBJ1-1 and V is TRBV21-1; TRBD1 is the table's D call, not checked against the DNA. TRBV21-1 is labeled a pseudogene. The sequencing sample was made of peripheral blood. The clonotype was recovered from a woman aged 60 to 75 with acute or convalescent COVID-19. CDR3 region: CASSKGGGTGDSNTEAFF. The CDR3 bases are TGTGCCAGCAGCAAAGGTGGGGGGACAGGGGACTCGAACACTGAAGCTTTCTTT.